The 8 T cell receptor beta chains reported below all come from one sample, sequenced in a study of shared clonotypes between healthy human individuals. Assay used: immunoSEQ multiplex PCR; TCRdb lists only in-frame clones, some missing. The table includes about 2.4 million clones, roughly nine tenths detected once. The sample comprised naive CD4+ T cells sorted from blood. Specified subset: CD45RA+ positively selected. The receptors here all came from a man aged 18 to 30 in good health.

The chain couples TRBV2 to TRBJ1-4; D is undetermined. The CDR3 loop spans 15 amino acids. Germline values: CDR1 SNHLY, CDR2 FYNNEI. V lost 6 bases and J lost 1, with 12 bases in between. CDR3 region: CASRTPWKTNEKLFF. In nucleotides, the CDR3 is TGTGCCAGCAGGACCCCGTGGAAAACTAATGAAAAACTGTTTTTT.

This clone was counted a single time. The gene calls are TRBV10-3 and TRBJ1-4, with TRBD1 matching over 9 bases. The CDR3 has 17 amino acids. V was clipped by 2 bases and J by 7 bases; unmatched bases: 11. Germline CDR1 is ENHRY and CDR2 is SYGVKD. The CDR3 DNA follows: TGTGCCATCAGTGAGGGTACGGGACAGGGAGGGTTTGAAAAACTGTTTTTT. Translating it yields CAISEGTGQGGFEKLFF.

DNA of the CDR3: TGTGCCACCGGGACAGGGGGCGGTGGCTACACCTTC. It codes for CATGTGGGGYTF. The chain carries TRBV28 and TRBJ1-2, with TRBD1 matching 12 bases. Germline assignment: CDR1 MDHEN and CDR2 SYDVKM. V lost 10 bases, J lost 7 bases, and 4 bases stayed unmatched. This CDR3 comprises 12 residues.

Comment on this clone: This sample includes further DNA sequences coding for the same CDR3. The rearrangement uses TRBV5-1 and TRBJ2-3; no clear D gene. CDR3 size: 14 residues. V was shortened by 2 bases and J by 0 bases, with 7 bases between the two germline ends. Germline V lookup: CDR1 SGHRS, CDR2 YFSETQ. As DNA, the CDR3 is TGCGCCAGCAGCTTTGACGGAAGCACAGATACGCAGTATTTT. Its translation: CASSFDGSTDTQYF.

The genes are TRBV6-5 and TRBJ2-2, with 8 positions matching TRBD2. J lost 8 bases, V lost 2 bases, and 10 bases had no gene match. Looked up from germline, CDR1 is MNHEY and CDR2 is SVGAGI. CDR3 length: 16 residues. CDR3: CASSYTEPTSGGELFF. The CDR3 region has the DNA TGTGCCAGCAGTTACACCGAACCTACTAGCGGTGGGGAGCTGTTTTTT.

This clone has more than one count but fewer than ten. CDR3 region: CASRGLAGNYEQYF. The CDR3 DNA follows: TGTGCCAGCAGGGGACTAGCGGGGAACTACGAGCAGTACTTC. The V and J genes are TRBV2 and TRBJ2-7; TRBD2 matches at 13 bases. Per germline, CDR1 SNHLY and CDR2 FYNNEI. The V segment lost 6 bases and the J segment 3 bases; nucleotides outside the gene matches: 2. CDR3 length: 14 amino acids.

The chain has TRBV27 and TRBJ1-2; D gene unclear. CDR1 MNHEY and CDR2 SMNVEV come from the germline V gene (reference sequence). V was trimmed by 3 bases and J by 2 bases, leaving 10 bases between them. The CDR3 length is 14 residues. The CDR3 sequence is CASSFLPRNYGYTF. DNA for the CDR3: TGTGCCAGCAGTTTCCTGCCCAGGAACTATGGCTACACCTTC.

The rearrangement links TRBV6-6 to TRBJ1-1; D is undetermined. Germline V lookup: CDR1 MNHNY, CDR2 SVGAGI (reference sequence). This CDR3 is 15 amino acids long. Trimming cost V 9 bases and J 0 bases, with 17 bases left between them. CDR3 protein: CASKTASLMNTEAFF. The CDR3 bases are TGTGCCAGTAAGACGGCTTCTCTCATGAACACTGAAGCTTTCTTT.